This T cell receptor beta chain was captured by sequencing in a study of CD8 T cells in Susac syndrome. Findings of the study overall: The study's TCR sequencing and HLA analysis covered a relatively small number of individuals, and the study acknowledged this.

The germline V gene encodes CDR1 GTSNPN and CDR2 SVGIG (reference sequence). The V end was cut by 2 bases, the J end by 0 bases, with 10 bases between. The CDR3 runs 14 residues. Random hexamers were used to reverse transcribe an amount of 0.5 to 1 ug RNA. Amplification of TCR beta CDR3 across 54 Vbeta and 13 Jbeta was performed with immunoSEQ multiplex PCR. TCRdb reprocessed the immunoSEQ multiplex PCR reads via MiXCR and lists one record per CDR3 protein. The repertoire holds 150,000 to 200,000 distinct CDR3 sequences, around 95% seen once, with around 0.14% in the top ten. From blood CD8+ and CD4+ T cells, TCR beta sequences were generated. Controls matched for sex and age were healthy donors. Of note for this clonotype: The antigen remains unidentified.

This TCR derives from a human donor in good health. Sequencing used CD4+ T cells from PBMCs. The chain joins TRBV30 to TRBJ2-5; D possibly corresponds to TRBD2 (7 bases). The CDR3 spells CAWSRGGYQETQYF. For the CDR3, the DNA is TGTGCCTGGAGTAGGGGGGGGTACCAAGAGACCCAGTACTTC.